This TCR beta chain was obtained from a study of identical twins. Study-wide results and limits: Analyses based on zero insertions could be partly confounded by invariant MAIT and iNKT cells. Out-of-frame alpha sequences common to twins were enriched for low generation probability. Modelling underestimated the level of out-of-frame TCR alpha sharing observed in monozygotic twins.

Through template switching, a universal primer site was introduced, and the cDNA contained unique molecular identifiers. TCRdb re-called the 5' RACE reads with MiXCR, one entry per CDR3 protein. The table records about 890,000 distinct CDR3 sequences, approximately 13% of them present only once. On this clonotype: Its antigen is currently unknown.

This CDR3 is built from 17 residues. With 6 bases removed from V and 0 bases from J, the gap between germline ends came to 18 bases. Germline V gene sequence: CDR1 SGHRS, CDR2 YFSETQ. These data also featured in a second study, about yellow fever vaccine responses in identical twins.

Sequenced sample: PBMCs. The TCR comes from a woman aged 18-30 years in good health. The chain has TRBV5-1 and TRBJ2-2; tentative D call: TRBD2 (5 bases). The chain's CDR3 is CASIEGVQNANTGELFF. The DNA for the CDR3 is TGCGCCAGCATCGAGGGAGTCCAAAACGCGAACACCGGGGAGCTGTTTTTT. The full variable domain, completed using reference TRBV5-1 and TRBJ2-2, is KAGVTQTPRYLIKTRGQQVTLSCSPISGHRSVSWYQQTPGQGLQFLFEYFSETQRNKGNFPGRFSGRQFSNSRSEMNVSTLELGDSALYLCASIEGVQNANTGELFFGEGSRLTVL.